What follows is one T cell receptor (beta chain) and its context. The target antigen is unknown. These data come from a study of T cells in Graves' hyperthyroidism and ophthalmopathy. Findings and caveats of the study: Most thyroid clonotypes expanded above 0.001 were also detected in blood.

Trimming pared 6 bases from V and 7 bases from J, leaving 9 bases between. The CDR3 runs to 13 residues. Germline assignment: CDR1 KGHDR and CDR2 SFDVKD. TCR beta CDR3 region amplification was performed from RNA transcripts. HTBI primers drove first-round RT-PCR of the TCR CDR3. Each CDR3 protein gets one entry after TCRdb re-called the multiplex PCR reads with MiXCR. The sample records about 600,000 distinct CDR3 sequences, roughly 16% being singletons. Based on clinical symptoms, serum thyroxine and TRAb, thyroid ultrasound and orbital computed tomography, diagnoses were reached. PBMCs stemmed from over 7.5 ml fresh peripheral blood.

The chain couples TRBV24-1 to TRBJ2-6; D uncertain. The sample comprised blood. The receptor was isolated from a woman aged 40 to 50 with Graves' ophthalmopathy. The chain's CDR3 is CATSKPSANVLTF. As DNA, the CDR3 is TGTGCCACCAGTAAGCCAAGTGCCAACGTCCTGACTTTC.